One T cell receptor beta chain is described in this entry. No antigen is known for it. No much larger clonotype is one base removed from it; base qualities were not supplied. These data belong to a study of CD8+ T cells in alopecia areata (dated by TCRdb to the late 2010s). Regarding the study in general: Treated patients were enrolled in an open-label pilot trial of oral tofacitinib at 5 to 10 mg twice daily for moderate-to-severe alopecia areata. Tofacitinib-treated patients had biopsies at baseline and at 4 and 24 weeks of treatment, with a later scalp biopsy in several patients. Disease severity in treated patients was measured with the SALT score, which quantifies the percentage of affected scalp surface area. Patients received tofacitinib for 6 to 18 months and were then followed off drug for 6 months to check for delayed response and recurrence. Scalp tissue and sorted CD4+ and CD8+ peripheral blood T cells from patchy and totalis/universalis alopecia areata patients and from healthy controls were covered by human TCRbeta sequencing. RNA came from the PAXgene miRNA kit for fixed scalp, the miRNeasy kit for PBMCs, and the RNeasy kit for mouse skin. immunoSEQ multiplex PCR using 35 Vbeta forward primers and 13 Jbeta reverse primers was used to amplify TCRbeta CDR3 regions. To study T cell clonal expansion in alopecia areata, the researchers applied high-throughput TCRbeta sequencing to both the C3H/HeJ mouse model and human patients. Scalp clonality was compared among normal scalp (n=4), patchy alopecia areata scalp (n=8), and alopecia totalis/universalis scalp (n=8).

Sample time point, as interpreted from the label and publication: about four weeks on oral tofacitinib. The treatment or condition label of this sample denotes: oral pan-JAK inhibitor, 5-10 mg twice daily. Lesional scalp punch biopsies and peripheral blood were obtained from alopecia areata patients. PBMCs were isolated by density centrifugation and stained for CD3, CD4 and CD8, and CD4+ and CD8+ T cells were sorted on a FACSAria. The germline V and J ends show losses of 2 bases and 1 base respectively, and no gene match explains 4 bases of the junction. Taken from cysteine to phenylalanine, the CDR3 has 15 residues. CDR3 DNA is the only sequence kept; it has 45 bases, read in frame from the first base. The germline V gene gives CDR1 as MGHRA and CDR2 as YSYEKL. Results and caveats for the whole study, not just this receptor: During tofacitinib treatment, many expanded lesional clones remained in scalp and blood, and this persistence may partly explain relapse after treatment is stopped. Scalp clonality and the number of expanded CD8+ clones among the top 100 scalp clones were significantly decreased by tofacitinib. Compared with mice, TCR sequences shared between patients were less clear, possibly partly because of HLA diversity across the patient population. Scalp TCR repertoire analysis is complicated because resident alphabeta T cells in normal human skin are also sequenced, whereas mouse skin is dominated by gammadelta T cells. Lesional scalp, especially in alopecia totalis/universalis, showed higher clonality and more expanded CD8+ clones than normal scalp, suggesting antigenic drive. Because the treated cohort was small and had only one nonresponder, larger studies are needed to examine links between baseline CD8+ expansion and response.

Preparation of the library involved the immunoSEQ multiplex PCR assay. RNA was extracted from all samples and reverse transcribed into cDNA as template for TCR sequencing. SuperScript III was used to make first-strand cDNA, primed with a 2:1 mix of oligo-dT and random hexamers. A synthetic immune receptor repertoire was used to assess amplification bias, and residual bias was removed computationally. The paper's processing steps were these. Raw reads were preprocessed to remove errors, and CDR3 was defined according to IMGT conventions as the region from the conserved cysteine to phenylalanine. Clonality was computed by normalizing Shannon entropy by log2 of the number of productive unique TCRs and subtracting the result from 1. Whether scalp clones were CD4 or CD8 was inferred by matching scalp TCRbeta sequences against CD4 and CD8 repertoires sorted from blood. The clones in this table, taken by TCRdb from immuneACCESS, are in-frame only. Not every clone is retained; where verified, under half of the shortfall comes from an unresolved V gene, and the cause of the rest is unknown. V and J calls and clone size follow that table, whereas D and trimming were derived from the DNA. The sample data list more than 130,000 clones, and approximately 80% of these were observed just once. In total, the top ten clones hold roughly 25% of the sample.

The receptor was isolated from a human donor with alopecia areata. The chain was built from TRBV4-1 and TRBJ2-7, and TRBD1 matches 8 of the central bases. Sequenced here: CD8+ T cells sorted from blood, sampled at week 4, from a patient treated with tofacitinib. The DNA is as follows: TGCGCCAGCAGCCAACTTGGACAGGGATCCTACGAGCAGTACTTC. Translation gives CASSQLGQGSYEQYF.